The 10 T cell receptor beta chains below all came from one sample that was sequenced in a study of T cells in Graves' hyperthyroidism and ophthalmopathy (dated by TCRdb to the late 2010s). Library method: multiplex PCR. Sequencing instrument: Illumina HiSeq 2000. Amplification of TCR beta CDR3 regions was carried out from RNA transcripts. For the first round of RT-PCR on the TCR CDR3, the HTBI primer set was used together with the Qiagen OneStep RT-PCR kit. Using fastp at Q25 and MiXCR, TCRdb reprocessed the public reads and kept productive beta chains. When rows share a CDR3 protein, they turn into one entry using the most common DNA and genes. The sample table holds approximately 330,000 distinct CDR3 sequences, of which roughly 21% were seen once. About 50% of the sample is held by the ten biggest clonotypes. Sequences were obtained from blood. These receptors came from a woman between 45 and 65 years old with Graves' hyperthyroidism.

This clonotype has a count of ten or more. The V gene is TRBV20-1, the J gene TRBJ2-5; the D gene is possibly TRBD2 (6 bases). The germline V gene has CDR1 DFQATT and CDR2 SNEGSKA (reference sequence). The V end lost 3 bases, the J end lost 2 bases, and 19 bases lay between the germline ends. CDR3 size: 16 residues. CDR3 sequence: CSARALRGGIQETQYF. The CDR3 DNA follows: TGCAGTGCTAGGGCCTTACGGGGCGGGATACAAGAGACCCAGTACTTC.

There are many counts of this clonotype. The chain couples TRBV5-6 to TRBJ2-3; 8 nucleotides line up with TRBD1. Per the germline V gene, CDR1 is SGHDT and CDR2 is YYEEEE. CDR3 length: 17 residues. V was pared by 1 base and J by 3 bases, with 10 bases of the junction left unmatched. The chain's CDR3 is CASSLPTGGFWTDTQYF. The CDR3 nucleotides read TGTGCCAGCAGCTTGCCTACAGGGGGGTTTTGGACAGATACGCAGTATTTT.

There are a few counts of this clonotype. The chain has TRBV4-2 and TRBJ1-2; the match to TRBD1 covers 7 bases. J lost 2 bases, V lost 5 bases, and 8 bases had no gene match. The CDR3 runs 15 residues. Germline V lookup: CDR1 LGHNA, CDR2 YNFKEQ. The CDR3 DNA reads TGTGCCAGCAGCACCTCAGGGGGTGGAAACTATGGCTACACCTTC. This gives the protein CASSTSGGGNYGYTF.

This chain uses TRBV7-9 with TRBJ2-1; 10 nucleotides match TRBD2. Germline V gene data show CDR1 as SEHNR and CDR2 as FQNEAQ (reference sequence). Unmatched junction bases numbered 8, after V lost 5 bases and J lost 7 bases. The CDR3 consists of 15 residues. The CDR3 protein is CASSQSGRAVNEQFF. The CDR3 bases are TGTGCCAGCAGCCAAAGCGGGAGGGCCGTGAATGAGCAGTTCTTC.

This clonotype was detected many times. The chain carries TRBV20-1 and TRBJ2-3; TRBD2 agrees at 10 bases. This CDR3 has 14 amino acids. With 3 bases clipped from V and 4 bases from J, the junction kept 4 bases outside the gene matches. The V gene's germline CDR1 is DFQATT and CDR2 SNEGSKA (reference sequence). The CDR3, as DNA: TGCAGTGCTAGTAGGCTAGCGGGGGCAGATACGCAGTATTTT. It encodes CSASRLAGADTQYF.

The chain links TRBV5-6 to TRBJ1-2; 7 bases agree with TRBD1. CDR3 length equals 16 residues. Per germline, CDR1 SGHDT and CDR2 YYEEEE. V was clipped by 1 base and J by 0 bases; unmatched bases: 6. CDR3 amino acids: CASSLLDRSTNYGYTF. The CDR3 DNA reads as TGTGCCAGCAGCTTGTTGGACAGGAGTACTAACTATGGCTACACCTTC.

This clonotype was detected only a few times. The chain combines TRBV11-3 with TRBJ2-1; 14 positions agree with TRBD2. The length of the CDR3 is 17 residues. The ends lost 2 bases at V and 7 bases at J; junction bases unmatched: 7. CDR1 is SGHNT and CDR2 is YENEEA in the germline V gene. The CDR3 here is CASSLRLAGGPRNEQFF. The CDR3 bases are TGTGCCAGCAGCTTAAGACTAGCGGGAGGGCCACGGAATGAGCAGTTCTTC. Looking up the rest from reference TRBV11-3 and TRBJ2-1 gives the full variable domain: EAGVVQSPRYKIIEKKQPVAFWCNPISGHNTLYWYLQNLGQGPELLIRYENEEAVDDSQLPKDRFSAERLKGVDSTLKIQPAELGDSAVYLCASSLRLAGGPRNEQFFGPGTRLTVL.

This clonotype was seen a few times. The chain couples TRBV10-3 to TRBJ1-2; the match to TRBD1 covers 8 bases. The junction had 6 bases not matched to a gene; V was cut back by 3 bases and J by 3 bases. This CDR3 has 15 amino acids. Germline CDR1 and CDR2: ENHRY and SYGVKD. CDR3 DNA sequence: TGTGCCATCAGTGACCCCCAGGGGGCTGACTATGGCTACACCTTC. This encodes CAISDPQGADYGYTF.

Ten or more counts support this clonotype. CDR3 sequence: CASNHYNSPLHF. The CDR3 DNA reads as TGTGCCAGCAACCACTATAATTCACCCCTCCACTTT. This chain links TRBV6-1 with TRBJ1-6, with no clear D. The germline CDR1 and CDR2 sequences are MNHNS and SASEGT. V lost 7 bases and J lost 3, with 4 bases in between. The CDR3 is 12 amino acids.

This clonotype has a count of ten or more. The chain couples TRBV7-8 to TRBJ1-2; 7 positions agree with TRBD1. The CDR3 is made up of 17 amino acids. Per germline, CDR1 SGHVS and CDR2 FQNEAQ. V gave up 3 bases and J gave up 4 bases; unmatched junction bases: 14. The CDR3: CASSLYSGGQASYGYTF. In nucleotides, the CDR3 is TGTGCCAGCAGCTTGTATAGCGGCGGACAGGCGAGCTATGGCTACACCTTC.